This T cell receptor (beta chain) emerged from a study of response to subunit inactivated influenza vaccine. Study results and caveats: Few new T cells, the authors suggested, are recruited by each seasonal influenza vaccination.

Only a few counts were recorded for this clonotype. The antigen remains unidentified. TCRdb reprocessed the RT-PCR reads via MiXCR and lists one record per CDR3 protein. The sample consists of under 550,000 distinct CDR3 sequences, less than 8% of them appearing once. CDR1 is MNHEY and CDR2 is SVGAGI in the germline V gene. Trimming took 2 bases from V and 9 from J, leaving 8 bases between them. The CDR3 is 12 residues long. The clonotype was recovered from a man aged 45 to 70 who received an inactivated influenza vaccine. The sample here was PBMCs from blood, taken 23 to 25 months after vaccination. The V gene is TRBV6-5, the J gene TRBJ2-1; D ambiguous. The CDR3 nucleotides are TGTGCCAGCAGTTACGGTCCCGCTGAGCAGTTCTTC. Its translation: CASSYGPAEQFF.